The 26 T cell receptor beta chains given below trace back to one sample, sequenced in a study of T cells after yellow fever vaccination (dated by TCRdb to about 2019). The method behind the library was 5' RACE. Sequenced on an Illumina HiSeq 2500. In TCRdb, the public reads were trimmed at Q25 with fastp and aligned with MiXCR, with productive beta chains retained. Entries are consolidated by CDR3 protein sequence, retaining the most common genes and DNA. Present in this sample are some 500,000 distinct CDR3 sequences, approximately 12% of which were seen just once. The top ten hold 11% to 15% of the sample. The sample's treatment or condition label, decoded: live attenuated yellow fever vaccine strain. The sequencing here drew on PBMCs, taken on the day of the yellow fever booster vaccination. These receptors came from a man under 40 who received the YFV17D yellow fever vaccine.

The chain has TRBV30 and TRBJ2-7; D remains ambiguous. The CDR3 length is 12 residues. Germline CDR1 reads GTSNPN; CDR2 reads SVGIG (reference sequence). The ends were cut back, 5 bases at V and 1 base at J, with 9 bases in the middle. CDR3 nucleotides: TGTGCCTGGGCTCGAGATTCCTACGAGCAGTACTTC. Encoded protein: CAWARDSYEQYF.

This clonotype was detected only a few times. J is TRBJ1-1 and V is TRBV12-3 or TRBV12-4; D might be TRBD1 (5 bases). The CDR3 is 17 residues long. Trimming pared 5 bases from V and 4 bases from J, leaving 23 bases between. The CDR3 nucleotides read TGTGCCAGCAGTCCCGGGGCCCCCGGAGGGCTGGCCACTGAAGCTTTCTTT. Protein product: CASSPGAPGGLATEAFF.

The rearrangement links TRBV6-1 to TRBJ2-7; no reliable D call. In germline, CDR1 is MNHNS, CDR2 SASEGT. CDR3 length equals 16 residues. Trimming pared 4 bases from V and 1 base from J, leaving 17 bases between. The CDR3 region has the DNA TGTGCCAGCAGTGCCGCCCAGGTCGGATTGTCCTACGAGCAGTACTTC. Its translation: CASSAAQVGLSYEQYF.

The rearrangement uses TRBV23-1 and TRBJ1-1; TRBD1 might be the D (6 bases). TRBV23-1 is labeled an ORF, and its function is uncertain. V was trimmed by 0 bases and J by 0 bases, leaving 8 bases between them. The CDR3 totals 15 residues. The CDR3 region has the DNA TGCGCCAGCAGTCAATCAACAGGGCTGAACACTGAAGCTTTCTTT. This translates into CASSQSTGLNTEAFF.

V gene TRBV27 combines with J gene TRBJ2-5; the match to TRBD2 covers 8 bases. This CDR3 region has 15 residues. Germline trimming cut 2 bases from V and 2 bases from J; bases unmatched to any gene: 4. Looked up from germline, CDR1 is MNHEY and CDR2 is SMNVEV (reference sequence). CDR3 nucleotides: TGTGCCAGCAGTTTAATGCGGGGGGAACAAGAGACCCAGTACTTC. It translates to CASSLMRGEQETQYF.

To note about this clonotype: This may come from a read error, since a much larger clone is one base off. V and J are TRBV10-3 and TRBJ1-4; possible D gene TRBD1, 5 bases. The CDR3 runs to 12 residues. V lost 10 bases and J lost 8, with 14 bases in between. Germline-derived CDR1 and CDR2 are ENHRY and SYGVKD. The CDR3 nucleotides are TGTGCCACGAAGACAGCTTGCGAAAAACTGTTTTTT. The encoded protein is CATKTACEKLFF.

The V and J genes are TRBV7-9 and TRBJ1-6; D unclear. Trimming removed 4 bases from V and 7 bases from J, with 11 bases in between. The CDR3 is made up of 14 amino acids. Germline CDR1 SEHNR, CDR2 FQNEAQ (reference sequence). CDR3 nucleotide sequence: TGTGCCAGCAGCTATGGGGATCCAAATTCACCCCTCCACTTT. As protein: CASSYGDPNSPLHF. Looking up the rest from reference TRBV7-9 and TRBJ1-6 gives the full variable domain: DTGVSQNPRHKITKRGQNVTFRCDPISEHNRLYWYRQTLGQGPEFLTYFQNEAQLEKSRLLSDRFSAERPKGSFSTLEIQRTEQGDSAMYLCASSYGDPNSPLHFGNGTRLTVT.

This clonotype came up a few times. The chain recombines TRBV20-1 with TRBJ2-3; 10 positions agree with TRBD2. The CDR3 is made up of 15 amino acids. V shed 6 bases, J shed 4 bases, and the junction held 10 bases outside the gene matches. Germline loops: CDR1 DFQATT, CDR2 SNEGSKA (reference sequence). The CDR3 sequence: CSATYLAGAADTQYF. CDR3 nucleotides: TGCAGTGCCACCTATCTAGCGGGAGCAGCAGATACGCAGTATTTT.

This clonotype was observed at least ten times. The chain joins TRBV20-1 to TRBJ2-1, with D maybe TRBD2 (6 bases). The length of the CDR3 is 14 residues. Germline CDR1 DFQATT, CDR2 SNEGSKA (reference sequence). V lost 1 base and J lost 8, with 15 bases in between. DNA of the CDR3: TGCAGTGCTAGAGTTCCTCCACTAGCCTATGAGCAGTTCTTC. Protein sequence: CSARVPPLAYEQFF.

This clonotype appeared many times. This rearrangement joins TRBV27 to TRBJ2-4; 8 nucleotides align to TRBD1. CDR3 length equals 13 residues. J was trimmed by 6 bases and V by 5 bases; bases with no gene match: 3. Germline lookup yields CDR1 MNHEY and CDR2 SMNVEV (reference sequence). CDR3 region: CASSLDRGNIQYF. The CDR3 DNA reads TGTGCCAGCAGTCTCGACAGGGGAAACATTCAGTACTTC.

The CDR3 DNA follows: TGTGCCAGCAGAGGGGACATCAGCTCCTACAATGAGCAGTTCTTC. Residues: CASRGDISSYNEQFF. The chain links TRBV12-3 or TRBV12-4 to TRBJ2-1; D might be TRBD1 (6 bases). There are 15 residues in the CDR3. V was clipped by 6 bases and J by 0 bases, with 12 bases between them.

This rearrangement joins TRBV7-8 to TRBJ2-7; D could derive from TRBD1 or TRBD2 (5 bases each). The CDR3 length is 16 residues. V was shortened by 7 bases and J by 0 bases, with 19 bases between the two germline ends. Germline V gene lookup returns CDR1 SGHVS and CDR2 FQNEAQ. The CDR3 is CASTQDGGPSSYEQYF. CDR3 coding DNA: TGTGCCAGCACCCAGGATGGGGGACCATCCTCCTACGAGCAGTACTTC.

This clonotype showed up just a few times. The J gene is TRBJ2-1, the V gene TRBV12-3 or TRBV12-4; D not certain. Trimming removed 3 bases from V and 5 bases from J, with 8 bases in between. CDR3 length: 13 amino acids. The CDR3 sequence: CASSFAADNEQFF. For the CDR3, the DNA is TGTGCCAGCAGTTTTGCTGCAGACAATGAGCAGTTCTTC.

V gene TRBV7-2 combines with J gene TRBJ2-7; no firm D call. Trimming shortened V by 5 bases and J by 2 bases, and 10 bases separated the two germline ends. The germline V gene has CDR1 SGHTA and CDR2 FQGNSA. The CDR3 runs 13 residues. For the CDR3, the DNA is TGTGCCAGCAGCCCTGAAATCACCTACGAGCAGTACTTC. As protein: CASSPEITYEQYF.

The chain links TRBV7-8 to TRBJ1-5; possibly TRBD1 for D (5 bases). The CDR3 totals 16 residues. The V and J ends lost 1 base and 1 base respectively, with 11 bases between them. The germline V gene encodes CDR1 SGHVS and CDR2 FQNEAQ. CDR3 nucleotide sequence: TGTGCCAGCAGCTTAGTGGGGGGGTTGAGCAATCAGCCCCAGCATTTT. This sequence encodes CASSLVGGLSNQPQHF.

V and J are TRBV7-2 and TRBJ2-7, with TRBD2 matching over 11 bases. The germline CDR1 and CDR2 sequences are SGHTA and FQGNSA. This CDR3 is 16 amino acids long. The V and J ends lost 4 bases and 0 bases, in that order; junction bases with no gene match: 5. CDR3 nucleotides: TGTGCCAGCAGCTACTCCGGGACTAGCGGCTCCTACGAGCAGTACTTC. Translation gives CASSYSGTSGSYEQYF.

This clonotype showed up just a few times. The chain employs TRBV7-2 and TRBJ2-1; 8 bases map to TRBD2. The V gene's germline CDR1 is SGHTA and CDR2 FQGNSA. Trimming removed 1 base from V and 4 bases from J; junction bases left unmatched: 6. The CDR3 contains 16 residues. CDR3 DNA: TGTGCCAGCAGCTTAGGACCGGGACTAGGGTACAATGAGCAGTTCTTC. Its protein is CASSLGPGLGYNEQFF.

This chain uses TRBV15 with TRBJ1-4, with D possibly TRBD1 on 5 matching bases. V lost 7 bases to trimming and J lost 8 bases, with 17 bases between them. Germline V gives CDR1 LNHNV, CDR2 YYDKDF (reference sequence). The CDR3 covers 14 residues. The CDR3, as DNA: TGTGCCACCACCCGGCACGGGGGAGGGGAAAAACTGTTTTTT. It yields the protein CATTRHGGGEKLFF.

Only a few counts were recorded for this clonotype. The chain uses TRBV29-1 and TRBJ2-7; 11 bases fit TRBD2. Germline CDR1 reads SQVTM; CDR2 reads ANQGSEA. The CDR3 contains 17 residues. V shed 1 base, J shed 4 bases, and the junction held 12 bases outside the gene matches. CDR3 DNA: TGCAGCGTTGAAGGTTCAGAAACCGGGACTAGCGGTTACGAGCAGTACTTC. Its translation: CSVEGSETGTSGYEQYF.

This clonotype was seen once. Here the CDR3 reads CASSPGQGRPNTEAFF. The CDR3 nucleotides are TGTGCCAGCAGTCCGGGACAGGGAAGGCCGAACACTGAAGCTTTCTTT. The V call is TRBV2, the J call TRBJ1-1, with 9 bases that match TRBD1. This CDR3 is built from 16 residues. CDR1 SNHLY and CDR2 FYNNEI come from the germline V gene. V dropped 5 bases and J dropped 1; count of bases not matched to a gene: 8.

This clonotype was recorded many times. In nucleotides, the CDR3 is TGTGCCAGCAGCCTTGCTGGAGTCACAGATACGCAGTATTTT. Residues: CASSLAGVTDTQYF. The rearrangement uses TRBV9 and TRBJ2-3; no reliable D call. Germline V CDR1 and CDR2: SGDLS, YYNGEE. V was cut by 4 bases and J by 2 bases, with 11 bases left in between. The CDR3 consists of 14 residues.

This chain links TRBV3-1 with TRBJ2-1; TRBD2 is a possible D gene (6 bases). V lost 3 bases, J lost 6 bases, and 15 bases lay in between. The germline gives CDR1 LGHDT, CDR2 YNNKEL (reference sequence). The CDR3 contains 15 residues. The CDR3 DNA is TGTGCCAGCAGCCATCGCGGGATACCCTCCAATGAGCAGTTCTTC. Translated: CASSHRGIPSNEQFF.

The rearrangement links TRBV4-3 to TRBJ1-3; D perhaps matches TRBD1 (5 bases). The CDR3 runs to 15 residues. The germline CDR1 and CDR2 sequences are LGHNA and YSLEER. V lost 1 base to trimming and J lost 3 bases, with 10 bases between them. This chain's CDR3 is CASSQGQSIGNTIYF. The CDR3 DNA sequence: TGCGCCAGCAGCCAAGGACAGTCGATTGGAAACACCATATATTTT.

This clonotype was detected many times. The V gene is TRBV11-2, the J gene TRBJ2-1, with D unresolved. The CDR3 extends over 15 amino acids. From germline, CDR1 is SGHAT and CDR2 FQNNGV. V gave up 5 bases and J gave up 9 bases, with 20 bases separating them. CDR3 nucleotide sequence: TGTGCCAGCAGCGGAATCTCTCAGGCGGCAGGTGAGCAGTTCTTC. This gives the protein CASSGISQAAGEQFF.

The chain employs TRBV19 and TRBJ2-1; TRBD1 matches at 8 bases. In germline, CDR1 is LNHDA, CDR2 SQIVND (reference sequence). V shed 1 base, J shed 4 bases, and the junction held 6 bases outside the gene matches. The CDR3 consists of 16 residues. The CDR3 loop is CASSIVQGAAYNEQFF. Here the CDR3 DNA reads TGTGCCAGTAGTATAGTGCAGGGGGCGGCTTACAATGAGCAGTTCTTC.

This clonotype showed up just a few times. The chain links TRBV7-2 to TRBJ2-7, with 10 bases fitting TRBD1. The germline V gene encodes CDR1 SGHTA and CDR2 FQGNSA. With 1 base clipped from V and 4 bases from J, the junction kept 4 bases outside the gene matches. This CDR3 region has 15 residues. This chain's CDR3 is CASSLGWTGGYEQYF. CDR3 in DNA: TGTGCCAGCAGCTTAGGTTGGACAGGGGGGTACGAGCAGTACTTC. Variable domain in full (rest from reference TRBV7-2 and TRBJ2-7): GAGVSQSPSNKVTEKGKDVELRCDPISGHTALYWYRQSLGQGLEFLIYFQGNSAPDKSGLPSDRFSAERTGGSVSTLTIQRTQQEDSAVYLCASSLGWTGGYEQYFGPGTRLTVT.